Shown below are 2 T cell receptor beta chains from a single sample sequenced in a study of cytomegalovirus exposure and HLA in healthy donors. A multiplex PCR was run with 60 Vbeta primers and 13 Jbeta primers. The table came from immunoSEQ multiplex PCR; TCRdb's copy has only in-frame clones and leaves some out. The sample consists of 150,000 to 200,000 clones, approximately 80% of them appearing once. Material: PBMCs. The receptors were gathered from a boy between 10 and 17 years old in good health and CMV-seronegative.

CDR3 protein: CASKVWAENTEAFF. CDR3 nucleotide sequence: TGTGCCAGTAAAGTCTGGGCTGAGAACACTGAAGCTTTCTTT. The rearrangement links TRBV19 to TRBJ1-1; D gene uncertain. V gave up 7 bases and J gave up 1 base, with 13 bases separating them. This CDR3 contains 14 residues. Germline V gene lookup returns CDR1 LNHDA and CDR2 SQIVND (reference sequence).

This clone was detected only once. This chain uses TRBV15 with TRBJ2-5, with 9 bases matching TRBD2. The CDR3 consists of 15 residues. V gave up 3 bases and J gave up 1 base; unmatched junction bases: 3. Germline assignment: CDR1 LNHNV and CDR2 YYDKDF (reference sequence). DNA for the CDR3: TGTGCCACCAGCAGTGCGCGGGGGGGCCAAGAGACCCAGTACTTC. It encodes CATSSARGGQETQYF.